A selection of T cell receptor beta chains follows, all from one sample in a study of cytomegalovirus exposure and HLA in healthy donors. Clones were sequenced by immunoSEQ multiplex PCR, and TCRdb holds only the in-frame ones, with some missing. The data contain about 140,000 clones, around 80% of them singletons. Sequencing was done on a sample of PBMCs. The source is a man in his forties in good health and CMV-seronegative. Both conserved end residues are part of each CDR3. D genes are given only for firm matches. Only some rows state a clone size, as once, few, many or a class for expanded clones.

J	size	D	V	CDR3	DNA
TRBJ2-1	.	.	TRBV29-1	CSVEVNEQFF	TGCAGCGTTGAAGTAAATGAGCAGTTCTTC
TRBJ2-3	.	.	TRBV9	CASSVSGGTDTQYF	TGTGCCAGCAGCGTATCAGGGGGCACAGATACGCAGTATTTT
TRBJ2-7	.	.	TRBV12-5	CASGREAWEQYF	TGTGCTAGTGGAAGGGAGGCCTGGGAGCAGTACTTC
TRBJ2-6	.	.	TRBV19	CASSMRGPGANVLTF	TGTGCCAGTAGTATGCGAGGGCCGGGGGCCAACGTCCTGACTTTC
TRBJ2-2	few	.	TRBV2	CASSGTGLGTGELFF	TGTGCCAGCAGTGGCACAGGGTTAGGCACCGGGGAGCTGTTTTTT
TRBJ1-2	.	TRBD1	TRBV7-9	CASSPRTGSRGYTF	TGTGCCAGCAGCCCCAGGACAGGGTCTCGTGGCTACACCTTC
TRBJ2-1	.	.	TRBV7-9	CASSLAGSDEQFF	TGTGCCAGCAGCTTAGCTGGAAGCGATGAGCAGTTCTTC
TRBJ2-7	.	.	TRBV2	CASSDALQGDSYEQYF	TGTGCCAGCAGTGACGCCTTGCAGGGCGATTCCTACGAGCAGTACTTC
TRBJ1-2	.	TRBD1	TRBV6-1	CASQDDRDGYTF	TGTGCCAGCCAGGATGACAGGGACGGCTACACCTTC
TRBJ2-1	.	.	TRBV7-2	CASSPQELGGAFSNEQFF	TGTGCCAGCAGCCCCCAAGAGTTAGGGGGGGCCTTCAGCAATGAGCAGTTCTTC
TRBJ1-3	.	.	TRBV5-6	CASSLWNRADSGNTIYF	TGTGCCAGCAGCTTGTGGAACAGAGCGGACTCTGGAAACACCATATATTTT
TRBJ2-7	.	TRBD2	TRBV6-5	CASSYSGRGAYEQYF	TGTGCCAGCAGTTACTCGGGGCGGGGGGCGTACGAGCAGTACTTC
TRBJ1-1	.	.	TRBV6-1	CASSGHGTEAFF	TGTGCCAGCAGCGGACACGGCACTGAAGCTTTCTTT
TRBJ1-4	.	TRBD1	TRBV2	CASSGTGDGKLFF	TGTGCCAGCTCCGGGACAGGGGATGGAAAACTGTTTTTT
TRBJ1-4	.	TRBD1	TRBV7-9	CASSSRDSNEKLFF	TGTGCCAGCAGCTCCAGGGACAGTAATGAAAAACTGTTTTTT
TRBJ1-6	once	TRBD1	TRBV9	CASSARDRGFYSPLHF	TGTGCCAGCAGCGCAAGAGACAGGGGTTTTTACTCACCCCTCCACTTT
TRBJ1-3	.	.	TRBV18	CASSPLLDGLSGNTIYF	TGTGCCAGCTCACCGTTATTGGACGGACTCTCTGGAAACACCATATATTTT
TRBJ2-4	.	TRBD2	TRBV5-1	CASSPSSGGANIQYF	TGCGCCAGCAGCCCAAGTAGCGGGGGGGCTAACATTCAGTACTTC
TRBJ1-5	.	.	TRBV6-1	CASSERAGRLSNQPQHF	TGTGCCAGCAGTGAACGAGCGGGGAGGCTGAGCAATCAGCCCCAGCATTTT
TRBJ1-1	.	.	TRBV28	CASSSGGGVLQAFF	TGTGCCAGCAGTTCCGGAGGAGGCGTGTTACAAGCTTTCTTT
TRBJ2-5	.	TRBD2	TRBV18	CASSLAGPQETQYF	TGTGCCAGCTCACTAGCGGGGCCCCAAGAGACCCAGTACTTC
TRBJ2-2	.	.	TRBV5-4	CASSFLADTGELFF	TGTGCCAGCAGCTTTTTAGCGGACACCGGGGAGCTGTTTTTT
TRBJ2-7	.	.	TRBV6-5	CASSYGRAAEQYF	TGTGCCAGCAGTTACGGCAGGGCCGCCGAGCAGTACTTC
TRBJ2-1	.	.	TRBV11-3	CASSLFNNEQFF	TGTGCCAGCAGCTTATTTAACAATGAGCAGTTCTTC
TRBJ2-1	few	TRBD1	TRBV5-5	CASSLRGQGYRNEQFF	TGTGCCAGCAGCTTGAGGGGACAGGGGTACAGGAATGAGCAGTTCTTC
TRBJ1-1	.	.	TRBV7-3	CASSRQPNTEAFF	TGTGCCAGCAGCCGACAGCCGAACACTGAAGCTTTCTTT
TRBJ2-7	.	.	TRBV5-1	CASSLNNPRNYEQYF	TGCGCCAGCAGCTTGAACAACCCCAGAAACTACGAGCAGTACTTC
TRBJ1-6	once	.	TRBV9	CASSVRQRDSPLHF	TGTGCCAGCAGCGTTCGGCAGCGGGATTCACCCCTCCACTTT
TRBJ2-7	.	.	TRBV6-5	CASSYSLRGGGYEQYF	TGTGCCAGCAGTTACTCGTTAAGGGGGGGAGGCTACGAGCAGTACTTC
TRBJ2-4	once	.	TRBV6-5	CASSRALDRTNIQYF	TGTGCCAGCAGTCGGGCCTTGGACAGAACCAACATTCAGTACTTC
TRBJ2-7	few	.	TRBV6-5	CASSQPGVGYHEQYF	TGTGCCAGCAGTCAACCGGGAGTGGGGTACCACGAGCAGTACTTC
TRBJ1-2	few	.	TRBV7-9	CASSLGGSGYGYTF	TGTGCCAGCAGCTTAGGAGGCAGCGGCTATGGCTACACCTTC
TRBJ1-2	.	TRBD1	TRBV5-1	CASSMGTASYGYTF	TGCGCCAGCAGCATGGGGACAGCTTCCTATGGCTACACCTTC
TRBJ2-1	.	TRBD1	TRBV6-5	CASSQQGAYSYEQFF	TGTGCCAGCAGTCAACAGGGGGCATATTCTTATGAGCAGTTCTTC
TRBJ1-2	.	TRBD1	TRBV5-1	CASSSGRRQGIYGYTF	TGCGCCAGCAGCTCAGGACGACGACAGGGGATCTATGGCTACACCTTC
TRBJ2-5	once	TRBD2	TRBV4-1	CASSPTGSGGEETQYF	TGCGCCAGCAGCCCCACGGGGAGCGGGGGGGAAGAGACCCAGTACTTC
TRBJ2-4	.	TRBD1	TRBV6-1	CASSESSGGSKNIQYF	TGTGCCAGCAGTGAATCATCAGGGGGATCCAAAAACATTCAGTACTTC
TRBJ2-3	.	.	TRBV15	CATSGLQGRSTDTQYF	TGTGCCACCAGCGGCTTGCAGGGCCGTTCCACAGATACGCAGTATTTT
TRBJ1-1	.	TRBD1	TRBV28	CASSSMGQGSTEAFF	TGTGCCAGCAGTTCAATGGGACAGGGTTCAACTGAAGCTTTCTTT
TRBJ2-3	.	TRBD2	TRBV4-3	CASSQDGGVLSADTQYF	TGCGCCAGCAGCCAAGACGGGGGGGTGTTGAGCGCAGATACGCAGTATTTT
TRBJ1-1	.	.	TRBV9	CASSPRTDMNTEAFF	TGTGCCAGCAGCCCCAGGACAGATATGAACACTGAAGCTTTCTTT
TRBJ2-7	once	TRBD1	TRBV15	CATSIGQGTYEQYF	TGTGCCACCAGCATAGGACAGGGCACCTACGAGCAGTACTTC
TRBJ1-2	.	TRBD1	TRBV28	CASSPWTGNYGYTF	TGTGCCAGCAGTCCTTGGACAGGGAACTATGGCTACACCTTC
TRBJ2-3	.	TRBD1	TRBV7-9	CASSLIQGSTDTQYF	TGTGCCAGCAGCTTAATACAGGGGTCCACAGATACGCAGTATTTT
TRBJ1-2	.	.	TRBV11-2	CASSSQAHPNYGYTF	TGTGCCAGCAGCTCACAGGCCCACCCTAACTATGGCTACACCTTC
TRBJ1-1	.	.	TRBV5-1	CASSLDVGGTEAFF	TGCGCCAGCAGCTTGGATGTGGGGGGCACTGAAGCTTTCTTT
TRBJ2-5	.	TRBD1	TRBV19	CASSIVETGQETQYF	TGTGCCAGTAGTATAGTTGAGACAGGGCAAGAGACCCAGTACTTC
TRBJ1-5	few	TRBD1	TRBV6-1	CASSDYRGNSNQPQHF	TGTGCCAGCAGTGACTACAGGGGGAACAGCAATCAGCCCCAGCATTTT
TRBJ1-1	.	TRBD1	TRBV5-4	CASGIQGPRNTEAFF	TGTGCCAGCGGAATACAGGGGCCTAGGAACACTGAAGCTTTCTTT
TRBJ2-7	once	.	TRBV4-1	CASSQVGTSDYEQYF	TGCGCCAGCAGCCAAGTAGGTACTAGTGACTACGAGCAGTACTTC
TRBJ2-3	.	.	TRBV4-1	CASSQAALTRGNTDTQYF	TGCGCCAGCAGCCAGGCCGCCCTCACTAGAGGTAACACAGATACGCAGTATTTT
TRBJ2-7	.	TRBD2	TRBV11-2	CASSLVGSGGYEQYF	TGTGCCAGCAGCTTAGTGGGTAGCGGGGGCTACGAGCAGTACTTC
TRBJ1-2	.	TRBD1	TRBV19	CASSRTGENYGYTF	TGTGCCAGTAGCCGGACAGGGGAAAACTATGGCTACACCTTC
TRBJ1-2	few	.	TRBV27	CARTRDRTTNYGYTF	TGTGCCAGGACCCGAGACAGGACCACTAACTATGGCTACACCTTC
TRBJ1-2	.	.	TRBV6-6	CASSYSIGYTF	TGTGCCAGCAGTTACTCTATTGGCTACACCTTC
TRBJ1-6	.	TRBD1	TRBV6-6	CASSYSRQGNSPLHF	TGTGCCAGCAGTTACTCTCGACAGGGGAATTCACCCCTCCACTTT
TRBJ1-3	.	TRBD1	TRBV5-4	CASSSAGGATAGNTIYF	TGTGCCAGCAGCTCCGCAGGGGGCGCGACTGCTGGAAACACCATATATTTT
TRBJ1-3	.	.	TRBV7-2	CASSLARLYPGSGNTIYF	TGTGCCAGCAGCTTAGCTCGATTGTATCCGGGCTCTGGAAACACCATATATTTT
TRBJ1-1	once	TRBD1	TRBV2	CASSRTGADNTEAFF	TGTGCCAGCAGTAGGACAGGGGCGGACAACACTGAAGCTTTCTTT
TRBJ2-7	medium-sized	.	TRBV6-5	CASSQGSEQYF	TGTGCCAGCAGCCAGGGATCTGAGCAGTACTTC